Below, 3 T cell receptor beta chains from the same sample are listed, as sequenced in a study of pediatric ulcerative colitis. Rectal tissue came from one to two pinch biopsies taken at colonoscopy. TCRdb's table, derived via immunoSEQ multiplex PCR, lists solely in-frame clones and lacks some. This table has tens of thousands of clones, roughly 73% appearing once. Sequences were obtained from gut tissue. The receptors come from a boy aged 5-17 years with moderate ulcerative colitis.

This clone was detected only a few times. The gene calls are TRBV7-6 and TRBJ1-1, with D possibly being TRBD1 (5 bases). CDR1 and CDR2 (germline): SGHVS, FNYEAQ. The CDR3 is made up of 13 amino acids. Trimming pared 5 bases from V and 1 base from J, leaving 8 bases between. This CDR3 reads CASSRTGNTEAFF. CDR3 bases: TGTGCCAGCAGCCGCACAGGGAACACTGAAGCTTTCTTT.

This sequence joins TRBV9 and TRBJ2-2; D perhaps matches TRBD1 (5 bases). V was shortened by 1 base and J by 3 bases, with 13 bases between the two germline ends. Germline loops: CDR1 SGDLS, CDR2 YYNGEE. This CDR3 comprises 16 residues. The CDR3 is CASSVQGYWDTGELFF. CDR3 nucleotides: TGTGCCAGCAGCGTACAGGGATACTGGGACACCGGGGAGCTGTTTTTT.

The genes are TRBV6-6 and TRBJ1-4, with a tentative D call TRBD1 (5 bases). Germline V gene sequence: CDR1 MNHNY, CDR2 SVGAGI (reference sequence). The CDR3 spans 15 residues. The V end lost 2 bases, the J end lost 2 bases, and 9 bases lay between the germline ends. The CDR3 nucleotides read TGTGCCAGCAGTTACGTAGGGGTTACTAATGAAAAACTGTTTTTT. Its protein product is CASSYVGVTNEKLFF.